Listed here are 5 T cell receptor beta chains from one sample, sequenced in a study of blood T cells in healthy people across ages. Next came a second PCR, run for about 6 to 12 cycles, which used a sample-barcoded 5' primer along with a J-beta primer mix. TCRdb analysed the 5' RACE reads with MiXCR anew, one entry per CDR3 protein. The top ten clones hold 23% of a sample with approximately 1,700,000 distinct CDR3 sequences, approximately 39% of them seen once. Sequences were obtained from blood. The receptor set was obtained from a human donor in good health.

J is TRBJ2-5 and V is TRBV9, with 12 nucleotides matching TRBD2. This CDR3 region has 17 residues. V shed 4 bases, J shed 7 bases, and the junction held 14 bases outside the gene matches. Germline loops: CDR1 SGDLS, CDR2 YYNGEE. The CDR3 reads CASSPTTSGGSFGTQYF. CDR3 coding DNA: TGTGCCAGCAGCCCGACGACTAGCGGGGGCTCCTTTGGGACCCAGTACTTC.

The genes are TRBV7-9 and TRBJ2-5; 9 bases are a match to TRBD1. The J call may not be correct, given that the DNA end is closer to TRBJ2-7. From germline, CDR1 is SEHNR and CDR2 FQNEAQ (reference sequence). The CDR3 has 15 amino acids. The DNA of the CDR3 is TGTGCCAGCAACCTCAAGGGACAGGGTGGCTACGAGCAGTACTTC. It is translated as CASNLKGQGGYEQYF.

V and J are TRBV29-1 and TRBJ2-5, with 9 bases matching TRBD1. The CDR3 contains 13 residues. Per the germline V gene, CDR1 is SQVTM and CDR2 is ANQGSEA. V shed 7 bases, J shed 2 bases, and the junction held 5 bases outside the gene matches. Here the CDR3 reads CSAFGTGQETQYF. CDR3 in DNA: TGCAGCGCTTTTGGGACAGGGCAAGAGACCCAGTACTTC.

The CDR3 DNA reads as TGTGCCAGCAGTCCGAGCGCCGGGACAGGACTCTCCTACGAGCAGTACTTC. Amino acids: CASSPSAGTGLSYEQYF. This rearrangement joins TRBV27 to TRBJ2-7; 8 nucleotides line up with TRBD1. Germline V gene sequence: CDR1 MNHEY, CDR2 SMNVEV (reference sequence). The junction had 12 bases not matched to a gene; V was cut back by 5 bases and J by 0 bases. The CDR3 runs to 17 residues.

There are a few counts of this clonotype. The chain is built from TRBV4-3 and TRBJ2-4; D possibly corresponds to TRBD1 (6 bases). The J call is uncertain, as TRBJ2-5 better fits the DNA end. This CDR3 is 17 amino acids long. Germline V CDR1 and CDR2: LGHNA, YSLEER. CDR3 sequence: CASSQDPGVQTLGTQYF. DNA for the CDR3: TGCGCCAGCAGCCAAGATCCAGGGGTACAAACTCTAGGGACCCAGTACTTC.